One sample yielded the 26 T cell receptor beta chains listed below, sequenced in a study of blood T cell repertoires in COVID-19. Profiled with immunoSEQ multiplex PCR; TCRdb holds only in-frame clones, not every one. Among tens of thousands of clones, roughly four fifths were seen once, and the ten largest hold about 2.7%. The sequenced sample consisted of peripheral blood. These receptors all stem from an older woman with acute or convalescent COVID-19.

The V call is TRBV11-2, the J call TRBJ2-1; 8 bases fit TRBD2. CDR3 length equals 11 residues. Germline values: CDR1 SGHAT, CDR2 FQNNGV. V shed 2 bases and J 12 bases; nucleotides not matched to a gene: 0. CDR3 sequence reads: CASSLSGGQFF. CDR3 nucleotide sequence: TGTGCCAGCAGCTTAAGCGGGGGGCAGTTCTTC.

The CDR3 sequence: CASSAYRDRAKNSPLHF. The CDR3 DNA sequence: TGTGCCAGCAGCGCGTACCGGGACAGGGCAAAAAATTCACCCCTCCACTTT. The chain couples TRBV11-2 to TRBJ1-6; 9 bases fit TRBD1. The CDR3 is 17 residues long. Losses at the gene ends were 5 bases for V and 7 bases for J; bases not matched to a gene: 12. Germline V CDR1 and CDR2: SGHAT, FQNNGV.

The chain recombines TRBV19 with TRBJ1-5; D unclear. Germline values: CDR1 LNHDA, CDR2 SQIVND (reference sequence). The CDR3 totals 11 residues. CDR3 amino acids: CDSYSNQPQHF. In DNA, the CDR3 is TGTGACTCTTATAGCAATCAGCCCCAGCATTTT.

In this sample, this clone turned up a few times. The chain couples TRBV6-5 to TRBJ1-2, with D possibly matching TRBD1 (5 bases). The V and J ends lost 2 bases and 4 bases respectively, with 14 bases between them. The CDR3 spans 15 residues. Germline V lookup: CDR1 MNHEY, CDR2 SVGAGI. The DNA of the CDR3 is TGTGCCAGCAGTTACGGGGGGTCTCGGGCCTATGGCTACACCTTC. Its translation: CASSYGGSRAYGYTF.

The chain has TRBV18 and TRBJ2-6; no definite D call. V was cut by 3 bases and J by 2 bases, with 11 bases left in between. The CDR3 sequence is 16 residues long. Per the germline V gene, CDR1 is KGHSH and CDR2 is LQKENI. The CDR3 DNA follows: TGTGCCAGCTCACCGGAGTTGTCTGCTGGGGCCAACGTCCTGACTTTC. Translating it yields CASSPELSAGANVLTF.

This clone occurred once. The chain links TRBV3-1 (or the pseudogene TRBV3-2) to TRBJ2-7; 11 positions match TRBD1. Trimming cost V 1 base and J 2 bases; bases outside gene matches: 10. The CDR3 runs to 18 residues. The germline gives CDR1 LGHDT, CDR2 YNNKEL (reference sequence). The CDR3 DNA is TGTGCCAGCAGCCAAGTGGTTAATCGGGACAGGGGGACCTACGAGCAGTACTTC. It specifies CASSQVVNRDRGTYEQYF.

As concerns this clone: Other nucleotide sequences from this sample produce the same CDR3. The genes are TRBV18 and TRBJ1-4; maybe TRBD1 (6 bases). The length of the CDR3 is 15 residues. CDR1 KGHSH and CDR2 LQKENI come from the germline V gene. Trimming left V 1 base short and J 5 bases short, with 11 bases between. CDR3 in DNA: TGTGCCAGCTCACCACTTGGACAGACAAATGAAAAACTGTTTTTT. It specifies CASSPLGQTNEKLFF. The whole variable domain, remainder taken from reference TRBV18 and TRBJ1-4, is NAGVMQNPRHLVRRRGQEARLRCSPMKGHSHVYWYRQLPEEGLKFMVYLQKENIIDESGMPKERFSAEFPKEGPSILRIQQVVRGDSAAYFCASSPLGQTNEKLFFGSGTQLSVL.

The CDR3 sequence is CASSPGQGGEQFF. The CDR3 bases are TGTGCCAGCAGTCCGGGACAGGGCGGTGAGCAGTTCTTC. The chain uses TRBV2 and TRBJ2-1, with 9 bases aligning to TRBD1. CDR1 and CDR2 (germline): SNHLY, FYNNEI. This CDR3 is 13 amino acids long. The ends lost 5 bases at V and 9 bases at J; junction bases unmatched: 5.

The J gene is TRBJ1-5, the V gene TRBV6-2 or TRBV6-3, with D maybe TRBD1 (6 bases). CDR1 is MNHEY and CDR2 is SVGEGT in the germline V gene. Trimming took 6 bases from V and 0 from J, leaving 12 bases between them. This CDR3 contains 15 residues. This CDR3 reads CASSEDRNSNQPQHF. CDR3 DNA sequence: TGTGCCAGCAGCGAGGACAGAAATAGCAATCAGCCCCAGCATTTT.

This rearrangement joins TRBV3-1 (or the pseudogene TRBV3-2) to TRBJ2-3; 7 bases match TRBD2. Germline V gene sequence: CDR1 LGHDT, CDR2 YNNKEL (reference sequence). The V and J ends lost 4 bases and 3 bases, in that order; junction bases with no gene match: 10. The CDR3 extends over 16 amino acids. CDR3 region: CASSPWRESRTDTQYF. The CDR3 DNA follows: TGTGCCAGCAGCCCTTGGCGGGAGAGTCGAACAGATACGCAGTATTTT.

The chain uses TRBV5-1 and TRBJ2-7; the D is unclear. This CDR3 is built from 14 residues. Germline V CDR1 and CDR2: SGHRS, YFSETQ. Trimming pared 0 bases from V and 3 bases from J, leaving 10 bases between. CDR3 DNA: TGCGCCAGCAGCTTGGGGGCCAGAGTCTACGAGCAGTACTTC. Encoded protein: CASSLGARVYEQYF.

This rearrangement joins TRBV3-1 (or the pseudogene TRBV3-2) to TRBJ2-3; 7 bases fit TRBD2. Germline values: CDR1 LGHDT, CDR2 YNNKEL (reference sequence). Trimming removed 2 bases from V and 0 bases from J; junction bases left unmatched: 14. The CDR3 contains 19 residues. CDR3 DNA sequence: TGTGCCAGCAGCCAAATACGACTAGCAGTAAAGACTAGCACAGATACGCAGTATTTT. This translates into CASSQIRLAVKTSTDTQYF.

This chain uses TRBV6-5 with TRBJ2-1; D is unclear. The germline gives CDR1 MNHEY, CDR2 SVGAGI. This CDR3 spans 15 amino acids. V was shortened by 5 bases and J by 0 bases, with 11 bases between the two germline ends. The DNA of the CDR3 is TGTGCCAGCAGTCCCCTGGCTAGCTCCTACAATGAGCAGTTCTTC. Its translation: CASSPLASSYNEQFF.

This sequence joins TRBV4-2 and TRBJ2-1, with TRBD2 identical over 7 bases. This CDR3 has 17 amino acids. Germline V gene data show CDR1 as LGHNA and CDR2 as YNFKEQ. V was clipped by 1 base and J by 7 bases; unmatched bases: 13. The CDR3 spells CASSQVLAGPLGNEQFF. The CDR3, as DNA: TGTGCCAGCAGCCAAGTATTAGCGGGTCCCCTAGGAAATGAGCAGTTCTTC.

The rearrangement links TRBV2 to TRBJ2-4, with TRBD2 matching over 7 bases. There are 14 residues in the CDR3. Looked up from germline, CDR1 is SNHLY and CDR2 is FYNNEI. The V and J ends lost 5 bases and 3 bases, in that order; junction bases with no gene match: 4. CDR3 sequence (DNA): TGTGCCAGCAGTCCTGCTAGCGGCAAAAACATTCAGTACTTC. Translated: CASSPASGKNIQYF.

The CDR3 nucleotides read TGTGCCAGCAGTAGTACTCCGGGACTAGCGGTTGGGGTCGGCTCCTACAATGAGCAGTTCTTC. It yields the protein CASSSTPGLAVGVGSYNEQFF. V is TRBV3-1 (or the pseudogene TRBV3-2) and J is TRBJ2-1; TRBD2 matches 11 bases. The CDR3 runs 21 residues. Per germline, CDR1 LGHDT and CDR2 YNNKEL (reference sequence). J lost 0 bases, V lost 6 bases, and 19 bases had no gene match.

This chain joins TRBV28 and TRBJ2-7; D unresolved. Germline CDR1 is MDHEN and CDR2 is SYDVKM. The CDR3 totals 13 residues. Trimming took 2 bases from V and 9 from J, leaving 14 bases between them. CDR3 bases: TGTGCCAGCAGTTTAAGTAAATACGAGTGGCAGTACTTC. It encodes CASSLSKYEWQYF.

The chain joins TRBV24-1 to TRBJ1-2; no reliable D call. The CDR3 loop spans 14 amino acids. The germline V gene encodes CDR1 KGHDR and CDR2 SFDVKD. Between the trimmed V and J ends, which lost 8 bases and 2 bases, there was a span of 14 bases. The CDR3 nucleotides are TGTGCCACCAACAATGCTGTAATAAACTATGGCTACACCTTC. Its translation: CATNNAVINYGYTF.

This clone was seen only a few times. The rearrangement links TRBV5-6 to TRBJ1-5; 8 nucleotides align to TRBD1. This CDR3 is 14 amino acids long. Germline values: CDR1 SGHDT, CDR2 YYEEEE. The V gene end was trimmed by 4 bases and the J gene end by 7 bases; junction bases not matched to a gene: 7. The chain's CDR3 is CASSARTGRQPQHF. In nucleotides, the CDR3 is TGTGCCAGCAGCGCCCGGACAGGGAGGCAGCCCCAGCATTTT.

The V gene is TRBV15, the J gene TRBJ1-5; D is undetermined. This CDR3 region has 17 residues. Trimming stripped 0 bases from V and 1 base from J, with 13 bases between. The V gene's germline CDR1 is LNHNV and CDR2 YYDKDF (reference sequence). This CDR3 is CATSRDPRDRSNQPQHF. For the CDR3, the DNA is TGTGCCACCAGCAGAGATCCGCGGGATCGGAGCAATCAGCCCCAGCATTTT.

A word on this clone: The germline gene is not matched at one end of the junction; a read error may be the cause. CDR3: CAMVAGSNQPQHF. CDR3 in DNA: TGCGCCATGGTGGCCGGGAGCAATCAGCCCCAGCATTTT. The chain has TRBV6-5 and TRBJ1-5; unclear D gene. Germline CDR1 MNHEY, CDR2 SVGAGI. This CDR3 has 13 residues.

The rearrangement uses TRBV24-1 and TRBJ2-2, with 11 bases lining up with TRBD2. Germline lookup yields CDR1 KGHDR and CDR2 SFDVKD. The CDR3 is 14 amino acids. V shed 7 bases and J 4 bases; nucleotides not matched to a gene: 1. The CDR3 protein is CATSLAGGTGELFF. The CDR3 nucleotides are TGTGCCACCAGCCTAGCGGGAGGCACCGGGGAGCTGTTTTTT.

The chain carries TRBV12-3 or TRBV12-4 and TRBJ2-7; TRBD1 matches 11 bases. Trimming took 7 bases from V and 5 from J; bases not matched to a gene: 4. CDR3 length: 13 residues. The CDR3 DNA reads TGTGCCAGCACCCGGGACAGGGGGGACGAGCAGTACTTC. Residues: CASTRDRGDEQYF.

The CDR3 is CASTPRGLGQPQHF. The CDR3 bases are TGTGCCAGTACCCCCAGGGGGCTGGGTCAGCCCCAGCATTTT. The chain couples TRBV19 to TRBJ1-5; 8 bases agree with TRBD1. This CDR3 comprises 14 residues. The germline V gene encodes CDR1 LNHDA and CDR2 SQIVND (reference sequence). J lost 6 bases, V lost 7 bases, and 8 bases had no gene match. Supplemented by reference TRBV19 and TRBJ1-5, the full variable domain reads DGGITQSPKYLFRKEGQNVTLSCEQNLNHDAMYWYRQDPGQGLRLIYYSQIVNDFQKGDIAEGYSVSREKKESFPLTVTSAQKNPTAFYLCASTPRGLGQPQHFGDGTRLSIL.

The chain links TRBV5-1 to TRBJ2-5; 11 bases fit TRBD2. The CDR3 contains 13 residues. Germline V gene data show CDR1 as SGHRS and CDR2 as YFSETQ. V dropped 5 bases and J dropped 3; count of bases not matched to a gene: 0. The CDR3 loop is CASRTSGEETQYF. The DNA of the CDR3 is TGCGCCAGCAGGACTAGCGGGGAAGAGACCCAGTACTTC.

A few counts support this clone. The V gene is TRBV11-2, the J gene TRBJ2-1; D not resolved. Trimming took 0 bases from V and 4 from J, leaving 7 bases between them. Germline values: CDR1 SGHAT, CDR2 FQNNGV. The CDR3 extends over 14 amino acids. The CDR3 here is CASSLDRLYNEQFF. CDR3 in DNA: TGTGCCAGCAGCTTAGACAGGCTGTACAATGAGCAGTTCTTC.